Listed below are T cell receptor beta chains from one sample, sequenced in a study of blood T cell repertoires in COVID-19. Method: immunoSEQ multiplex PCR; TCRdb's copy keeps in-frame clones and lacks some. Of more than 80,000 clones listed, around nine tenths were seen once; the top ten hold under 6%. Material: peripheral blood. The receptors were gathered from a man aged 35 to 55 with acute or convalescent COVID-19. CDR3s include the opening cysteine and the closing phenylalanine or tryptophan. The D gene is left open where the match is weak. Rows give clone size only sometimes, using once, few, many, or a class for an expanded clone.

TRBV5-1	TRBJ2-7	TRBD2	.	CASSLFAGGTTYYYYEQYF	TGCGCCAGCAGCTTGTTTGCGGGAGGGACCACCTACTACTACTACGAGCAGTACTTC
TRBV30	TRBJ1-2	.	.	CAWAGAPLGGTYGYTF	TGTGCCTGGGCCGGGGCCCCTTTGGGGGGGACGTATGGCTACACCTTC
TRBV27	TRBJ2-7	.	.	CASSPRGTTYEQYF	TGTGCCAGCAGTCCCAGGGGTACCACCTACGAGCAGTACTTC
TRBV11-2	TRBJ2-7	TRBD2	.	CASRTSGGNYEQYF	TGTGCCAGCCGGACTAGCGGGGGAAATTACGAGCAGTACTTC
TRBV29-1	TRBJ2-7	.	.	CSVEGQAQYEQYF	TGCAGCGTTGAAGGGCAGGCCCAATACGAGCAGTACTTC
TRBV6-5	TRBJ1-2	.	.	CASSYGGTYGYTF	TGTGCCAGCAGTTACGGGGGGACCTATGGCTACACCTTC
TRBV5-1	TRBJ2-5	TRBD2	.	CASTRLLAGGQETQYF	TGCGCCAGCACCCGACTACTAGCGGGGGGGCAAGAGACCCAGTACTTC
TRBV27	TRBJ2-7	.	.	CASSWAVSSYEQYF	TGTGCCAGCAGTTGGGCAGTCAGCTCCTACGAGCAGTACTTC
TRBV6-5	TRBJ1-5	TRBD1	.	CASSLQGGQPQHF	TGTGCCAGCAGTTTACAGGGGGGTCAGCCCCAGCATTTT
TRBV7-9	TRBJ2-5	.	few	CASSSLGGPDETQYF	TGTGCCAGCAGCTCCCTCGGGGGGCCCGATGAGACCCAGTACTTC
TRBV19	TRBJ1-5	.	once	CASSTDRNQPQHF	TGTGCCAGTAGTACGGACAGAAATCAGCCCCAGCATTTT
TRBV2	TRBJ2-2	TRBD2	.	CASKAGTIPSGTGELFF	TGTGCCAGCAAGGCCGGGACTATACCCTCGGGCACCGGGGAGCTGTTTTTT
TRBV5-1	TRBJ2-1	TRBD2	.	CASSRNLADYNEQFF	TGCGCCAGCAGCCGTAATCTAGCGGACTACAATGAGCAGTTCTTC
TRBV5-4	TRBJ1-2	TRBD1	.	CASSVPLGQGRGYTF	TGTGCCAGCAGCGTTCCCCTTGGACAGGGCCGGGGCTACACCTTC
TRBV29-1	TRBJ2-3	TRBD1	.	CSVDFGQGPDTQYF	TGCAGCGTTGATTTCGGACAGGGTCCAGATACGCAGTATTTT
TRBV4-2	TRBJ2-7	TRBD1	.	CASSQLWTGPLYEQYF	TGTGCCAGCAGCCAACTGTGGACAGGGCCCCTCTACGAGCAGTACTTC
TRBV5-4	TRBJ2-1	.	.	CASSFGLELGKQFF	TGTGCCAGCAGCTTCGGTCTAGAGCTCGGGAAGCAGTTCTTC
TRBV4-1	TRBJ2-1	.	once	CASSQDRGSYNEQFF	TGCGCCAGCAGCCAAGACAGGGGCTCCTACAATGAGCAGTTCTTC
TRBV7-9	TRBJ1-5	.	.	CASSAQGQPQHF	TGTGCCAGCAGCGCGCAGGGTCAGCCCCAGCATTTT
TRBV4-2	TRBJ1-1	TRBD1	.	CASGPGQGVNEAFF	TGTGCCAGCGGACCGGGACAGGGGGTTAATGAAGCTTTCTTT
TRBV19	TRBJ2-1	TRBD2	.	CASRHLAGDYNEQFF	TGTGCCAGTAGACACCTAGCGGGAGATTACAATGAGCAGTTCTTC
TRBV9	TRBJ2-4	TRBD2	.	CASSVESGRANAKNIQYF	TGTGCCAGCAGCGTAGAGAGCGGGAGGGCCAATGCCAAAAACATTCAGTACTTC
TRBV3-1/TRBV3-2	TRBJ1-2	.	.	CASSQEGAGYTF	TGTGCCAGCAGCCAAGAGGGAGCGGGCTACACCTTC
TRBV6-5	TRBJ2-7	TRBD1	.	CASSFGTGNSYEQYF	TGTGCCAGCAGTTTTGGGACAGGGAACTCCTACGAGCAGTACTTC
TRBV7-9	TRBJ2-1	.	few	CASSSGVSWSYNEQFF	TGTGCCAGCAGCTCGGGAGTAAGTTGGTCCTACAATGAGCAGTTCTTC
TRBV6-6	TRBJ2-5	TRBD2	.	CASTGGGRETQYF	TGTGCCAGCACCGGGGGGGGGAGGGAGACCCAGTACTTC
TRBV19	TRBJ1-2	TRBD1	.	CASSIGQGEGYGYTF	TGTGCCAGTAGTATCGGACAGGGGGAAGGCTATGGCTACACCTTC
TRBV3-1/TRBV3-2	TRBJ2-7	.	once	CASSQAESEQYF	TGTGCCAGCAGCCAAGCAGAATCCGAGCAGTACTTC
TRBV10-3	TRBJ1-4	.	.	CAISERSGGRNEKLFF	TGTGCCATCAGTGAGCGCTCAGGAGGGAGGAATGAAAAACTGTTTTTT
TRBV12-3/TRBV12-4	TRBJ1-2	TRBD1	once	CAIPTGLFYGYTF	TGTGCCATCCCGACAGGGTTGTTCTATGGCTACACCTTC
TRBV18	TRBJ2-3	.	.	CASSPGNTDTQYF	TGTGCCAGCTCACCAGGCAACACAGATACGCAGTATTTT
TRBV19	TRBJ2-5	TRBD2	.	CASIDSGRETQYF	TGTGCCAGTATAGATAGCGGGAGGGAGACCCAGTACTTC
TRBV9	TRBJ1-1	.	.	CASSVDTGTEAFF	TGTGCCAGCAGCGTAGATACGGGCACTGAAGCTTTCTTT
TRBV6-1	TRBJ1-5	.	few	CASSDATGGQPQHF	TGTGCCAGCAGTGATGCGACAGGTGGTCAGCCCCAGCATTTT
TRBV5-1	TRBJ2-5	.	.	CASSVQGGARETQYF	TGCGCCAGCAGCGTACAGGGGGGGGCGCGAGAGACCCAGTACTTC
TRBV20-1	TRBJ1-2	TRBD1	.	CSASDMGQGVGGYTF	TGCAGTGCTAGTGATATGGGACAGGGAGTGGGAGGCTACACCTTC
TRBV24-1	TRBJ2-5	.	.	CATSDRLTAQETQYF	TGTGCCACCAGTGATCGTTTGACAGCCCAAGAGACCCAGTACTTC
TRBV4-1	TRBJ1-5	.	.	CASSQDISGLGPQHF	TGCGCCAGCAGCCAAGATATTAGCGGGCTAGGGCCCCAGCATTTT
TRBV12-3/TRBV12-4	TRBJ1-1	.	.	CASRPSGGRVFF	TGTGCCAGCAGACCTTCGGGGGGCCGGGTTTTCTTT